This T cell receptor (beta chain) was sequenced for a study of shared clonotypes between healthy human individuals. Generated by immunoSEQ multiplex PCR, the TCRdb table keeps only in-frame clones and is missing some. This sample carries millions of clones, about 93% of them seen once, and the ten largest clones take more than 1.5%. It was CD45RO-negative cells, positively selected for CCR7, that made up naive CD8 cells, with terminally differentiated effector memory CD45RA+ cells excluded. This CDR3 is 20 amino acids long. The germline V and J ends were trimmed by 2 bases and 1 base, with 25 bases remaining between them. CDR1 is MDHEN and CDR2 is SYDVKM in the germline V gene.

The sample was naive CD8+ T cells from PBMCs. The sequence derives from a man between 18 and 29 years old in good health. Some clones in this sample may be carry-over from other donors' samples. V gene TRBV28 combines with J gene TRBJ2-3; D may match TRBD1 or TRBD2 (5 bases each). In DNA, the CDR3 is TGTGCCAGCAGTTTAAGTGTTCCCGGGACCTCAGCCGGGGGCACAGATACGCAGTATTTT. The encoded protein is CASSLSVPGTSAGGTDTQYF.